The T cell receptor beta chain described here comes from a study of post-analysis software for immune sequencing data. About the research overall: Both relapsing-remitting and secondary progressive multiple sclerosis featured among the disease courses, as did progressive-relapsing multiple sclerosis. General study results and limits: For normalized Chao1 diversity, multiple sclerosis patients scored significantly lower than controls did. Strong co-clustering by F measure was evident for samples that had been prepared in the same batch. Comparison of patients with controls showed about 5 TRBV segments more frequent in patients, TRBV5-6, TRBV5-1 and TRBV20-1 among them.

Unique molecular identifiers were present in the TCR beta cDNA libraries. Approximately 500,000 cDNA molecules were recovered from an input of 1 to 10 million T cells. TCRdb passed the PCR reads through MiXCR, listing each CDR3 protein once. The sample includes hundreds of thousands of distinct CDR3 sequences, around 40% of them seen just once. With regard to this clonotype: Its specificity is unknown.

The CDR3 has 17 amino acids. V was clipped by 2 bases and J by 4 bases; unmatched bases: 10. Germline CDR1 is KGHSH and CDR2 is LQKENI. The sample comprised blood. The J gene is TRBJ1-1, the V gene TRBV18; 10 bases map to TRBD1. This sequence originates from a girl aged 10 to 17 with multiple sclerosis. CDR3 residues: CASSPDPTGGYGTEAFF. The CDR3 nucleotides read TGTGCCAGCTCACCAGATCCGACAGGGGGCTACGGCACTGAAGCTTTCTTT.